A selection of T cell receptor beta chains follows, all from one sample in a study of T cell changes during pregnancy in multiple sclerosis. Using immunoSEQ multiplex PCR, the repertoire was profiled, and TCRdb retains in-frame clones only, with some absent. This sample yields 91,000 or so clones, of which roughly 92% are seen a single time; 0.99% belongs to the top ten. Material: peripheral blood, obtained after pregnancy. The receptors here all came from a female donor with multiple sclerosis, enrolled in a pregnancy study. The conserved cysteine and the conserved F or W are not part of the CDR3 here. The order of the fields is CDR3 length, V gene, J gene, clone size, CDR3 protein. Clone sizes are given selectively: once, few, many, or a class where the clone is expanded.

12	TRBV11-2	TRBJ2-5	NA	ASSLHPGGETQY
11	TRBV27	TRBJ2-7	NA	ASSFKGAGEQY
12	TRBV7-9	TRBJ2-3	NA	ASSLASITDTQY
11	TRBV30	TRBJ2-7	NA	AWSIGRTYEQY
15	TRBV5-1	TRBJ2-2	few	ASSPLQGAANTGELF
11	TRBV5-1	TRBJ2-2	once	ASSLSTWGELF
12	TRBV7-9	TRBJ2-7	NA	ASSSRQGPYEQY
13	TRBV7-2	TRBJ2-3	NA	ASTQRTSETDTQY
10	TRBV5-6	TRBJ2-7	NA	ASSLSSYEQY
9	TRBV6-5	TRBJ2-7	NA	ASREYYEQY
8	TRBV7-7	TRBJ1-2	NA	ASTTGFDT
12	TRBV19	TRBJ2-4	NA	ASSILKAKNIQY
12	TRBV27	TRBJ2-2	NA	ASSFSRDTGELF
13	TRBV14	TRBJ1-1	NA	ASSQEGWAGTEAF
16	TRBV28	TRBJ2-6	NA	ASSTIRDSRSGANVLT
12	TRBV25-1	TRBJ1-2	NA	ASSGGQGNYGYT
12	TRBV12-5	TRBJ2-2	NA	ASTAWSGTGELF
12	TRBV2	TRBJ2-2	NA	ASSARASGRMMF
12	TRBV27	TRBJ2-1	NA	ASSQGYTLNEQF
12	TRBV5-6	TRBJ1-1	NA	ANETGMMNTEAF
12	TRBV15	TRBJ2-7	NA	ATRMTGGLDEQY
15	TRBV19	TRBJ2-3	NA	ASTPTGRSISGDTQY
12	TRBV19	TRBJ1-5	once	ASSSGQGGQPQH
12	TRBV4-1	TRBJ2-7	NA	ASSLGLPAYEQY
10	TRBV19	TRBJ1-1	few	ASSISVTEAF
17	TRBV7-8	TRBJ2-1	NA	ASSLSAASGSSPYNEQF
17	TRBV2	TRBJ2-5	NA	ASRRHGTSGTLRKETQY
14	TRBV13	TRBJ2-3	NA	ASSFWTSGSTDTQY
14	TRBV7-9	TRBJ1-1	NA	ASSFPSRKLYTEAF
14	TRBV10-2	TRBJ2-2	NA	ASSRFDRLGAGELF
10	TRBV4-1	TRBJ2-3	NA	ASSPGPDTQY
12	TRBV27	TRBJ2-7	NA	ASSFRAGYHEQY
13	TRBV27	TRBJ2-2	NA	ASSWGARSTGELF
14	TRBV15	TRBJ1-5	NA	ATSTNDRQGNQPQH
14	TRBV28	TRBJ2-7	NA	ASSSEKAGGPIEQY
16	TRBV7-9	TRBJ2-1	NA	ASSRDRGPTVFYNEQF
13	TRBV7-9	TRBJ1-2	NA	ASSLEKGLGYGYT
10	TRBV6-5	TRBJ2-1	NA	ASRTRRSEQF
11	TRBV5-4	TRBJ2-5	once	ASQTADQETQY
13	TRBV6-5	TRBJ1-5	NA	ASSYPGQGWQPQH
11	TRBV6-4	TRBJ2-4	NA	ASSAQGGGIQY
14	TRBV4-2	TRBJ2-7	NA	ASSPYPGTSSYEQY
13	TRBV28	TRBJ2-7	NA	ASPPARQASYEQY
12	TRBV4-1	TRBJ2-7	NA	ASSLIGGRDEQY
14	TRBV4-2	TRBJ2-1	NA	ASSRQRTSADNEQF
13	TRBV5-1	TRBJ2-5	NA	ASSVGQVPGETQY
13	TRBV18	TRBJ1-5	few	ASSYGQGPNQPQH
13	TRBV9	TRBJ2-7	NA	ASSVAIAGDYEQY
13	TRBV5-1	TRBJ2-1	NA	ASSLEQSSYNEQF
10	TRBV29-1	TRBJ2-7	NA	SVSDSSYEQY
16	TRBV4-3	TRBJ2-4	NA	ASSQDEARRAAKNIQY
14	TRBV5-6	TRBJ2-3	NA	ASSFDTGDSTDTQY